The entry that follows covers one TCR beta chain sequence. This clone's antigen is unknown. No quality values exist for individual bases; no much larger clone is one base distant. This sample's time point label indicates: baseline before oral tofacitinib. Lesional scalp punch biopsies and peripheral blood were obtained from alopecia areata patients. PBMCs were isolated by density centrifugation and stained for CD3, CD4 and CD8, after which CD4+ and CD8+ T cells were sorted on a FACSAria. This sample was taken from a study of CD8+ T cells in alopecia areata (dated by TCRdb to the late 2010s). The study in broad terms: Treated patients were enrolled in an open-label pilot trial of oral tofacitinib at 5 to 10 mg twice daily for moderate-to-severe alopecia areata. Patients received tofacitinib for 6 to 18 months and were then followed off drug for 6 months to check for delayed response and recurrence. To study T cell clonal expansion in alopecia areata, the researchers applied high-throughput TCRbeta sequencing to both the C3H/HeJ mouse model and human patients. On the human side, TCRbeta sequencing was run on scalp tissue and on sorted CD4+ and CD8+ peripheral blood T cells from healthy controls and from alopecia areata patients with either patchy or totalis/universalis disease. Biopsies were taken from tofacitinib-treated patients at baseline and at 4 and 24 weeks of treatment, and a later scalp biopsy was taken in several of the tofacitinib-treated patients. Scalp clonality was compared among normal scalp (n=4), patchy alopecia areata scalp (n=8), and alopecia totalis/universalis scalp (n=8). RNA was obtained with the PAXgene miRNA kit for fixed scalp, the miRNeasy kit for PBMCs, and the RNeasy kit for mouse skin. TCRbeta CDR3 regions were amplified by immunoSEQ multiplex PCR with 35 Vbeta forward and 13 Jbeta reverse primers.

The CDR3 goes from the cysteine to the phenylalanine over 14 residues. Only CDR3 DNA remains: 42 bases, in frame from the first base. A distance of 12 bases separates the germline ends of V and J, which lose 6 bases and 4 bases respectively. The method was the immunoSEQ multiplex PCR assay. For TCR sequencing, RNA was extracted from every sample and reverse transcribed into cDNA to serve as template. SuperScript III was used for first-strand cDNA synthesis, primed with a 2:1 mix of oligo-dT and random hexamers. A synthetic immune receptor repertoire was used to measure amplification bias, and any remaining bias was corrected computationally. Per the authors' processing: Raw reads were preprocessed to remove errors, and CDR3 was defined according to IMGT conventions as the region from the conserved cysteine to phenylalanine. Clonality was calculated as 1 minus Shannon entropy normalized by log2 of the number of productive unique TCRs. Whether each scalp clone was CD4 or CD8 was inferred by checking scalp TCRbeta sequences against the CD4 and CD8 repertoires from sorted blood. TCRdb stores this immuneACCESS table with in-frame sequences only. Part of the clones is absent; in the studies checked, under half of the shortfall reflects unresolved V genes, and no reason is known for the rest. Clone size and V and J calls were adopted from that table, with D and trimming inferred from the DNA. The sample table holds 140,000 to 150,000 clones, of which 51% were seen once. The ten largest clonotypes hold approximately 0.99% of the sample.

Overall results and qualifications from the work: Compared with normal scalp, lesional scalp, particularly in alopecia totalis/universalis, had higher clonality and more expanded CD8+ clones, which suggests antigenic drive. Unlike mouse skin, where gammadelta T cells dominate, normal human skin contains resident alphabeta T cells that get sequenced too, which complicates analysis of the scalp TCR repertoire. Shared TCR sequences between patients were less evident than in mice, which may be partly attributable to HLA diversity in the patient population.

This sample comprised CD4+ T cells sorted from blood, obtained at week 0. The rearrangement joined TRBV23-1 to TRBJ2-2; the D gene is perhaps TRBD1, on 6 matching bases. TRBV23-1 is annotated as an ORF whose role is uncertain. The TCR sequence derives from a human donor with alopecia areata. The CDR3 here reads CASSRGGSTGELFF. The bases read TGCGCCAGCAGCCGAGGGGGATCCACCGGGGAGCTGTTTTTT.